This T cell receptor (beta chain) was identified in a study of siplizumab effects on memory and regulatory T cells. Some clones are missing from TCRdb's copy, which holds only in-frame ones; the method was immunoSEQ multiplex PCR. The sample has around 100,000 clones; 92% are singletons. The CDR3 covers 14 residues. Germline V gives CDR1 SQVTM, CDR2 ANQGSEA. Trimming shortened V by 7 bases and J by 0 bases, and 14 bases separated the two germline ends. This clone is a singleton in its sample. The sequenced sample consisted of CD4+ T cells sorted from blood. The rearrangement links TRBV29-1 to TRBJ2-3; D is unclear. The TCR comes from a human donor in good health. The CDR3 sequence: CSAYRFSSTDTQYF. The CDR3 DNA is TGCAGCGCCTACAGATTCTCTAGCACAGATACGCAGTATTTT.